Following are 8 T cell receptor beta chains from one sample sequenced in a study of blood T cell repertoires in COVID-19 (dated by TCRdb to 2020 to 2021). The library was built by means of the immunoSEQ multiplex PCR assay. TCRdb carries this immuneACCESS record with in-frame sequences only. Its versions omit some clonotypes, under half of them owing to an unresolved V gene in the studies checked, with the rest unexplained. The sample table holds about 200,000 clones, of which approximately 86% were seen once. The ten largest clones take up 4% to 6.5% of the sample. Sequencing input: PBMCs or T cells enriched from blood (not recorded which). These receptors all come from a woman aged 55-70 years with acute COVID-19.

The chain combines TRBV5-4 with TRBJ2-3, with 8 positions matching TRBD2. This CDR3 region has 15 residues. The J segment lost 6 bases and the V segment lost 4 bases, leaving 10 bases of the junction unmatched. Looked up from germline, CDR1 is SGHNT and CDR2 is YYREEE (reference sequence). The CDR3 sequence: CASSTGLARWDTQYF. CDR3 DNA: TGTGCCAGCAGCACCGGACTAGCTAGGTGGGATACGCAGTATTTT.

The table lists this clone with a count of one. The rearrangement uses TRBV7-9 and TRBJ2-5; TRBD1 might be the D (5 bases). Germline values: CDR1 SEHNR, CDR2 FQNEAQ (reference sequence). V lost 4 bases and J 3 bases, leaving 18 bases between the germline ends. The CDR3 sequence is 16 residues long. This chain's CDR3 is CASSSRAGKVEETQYF. The CDR3 nucleotides read TGTGCCAGCAGCTCCAGGGCAGGGAAGGTAGAAGAGACCCAGTACTTC.

This clone was detected once. The chain links TRBV11-2 to TRBJ2-1; TRBD2 agrees at 7 bases. The V gene's germline CDR1 is SGHAT and CDR2 FQNNGV. The CDR3 runs 14 residues. V shed 8 bases, J shed 3 bases, and the junction held 7 bases outside the gene matches. The CDR3 protein is CASAGGDYYNEQFF. The CDR3 DNA sequence: TGTGCCAGCGCTGGTGGGGACTACTACAATGAGCAGTTCTTC.

The chain carries TRBV7-9 and TRBJ2-5; maybe TRBD2 (6 bases). The CDR3 totals 12 residues. Germline loops: CDR1 SEHNR, CDR2 FQNEAQ (reference sequence). The ends were cut back, 10 bases at V and 4 bases at J, with 13 bases in the middle. In DNA, the CDR3 is TGTGCCATGTGGAGGGGCCCAGAGACCCAGTACTTC. Protein: CAMWRGPETQYF.

The gene calls are TRBV10-1 and TRBJ2-3; no definite D call. Trimming left V 2 bases short and J 0 bases short, with 6 bases between. CDR3 length: 14 amino acids. Germline V gives CDR1 WNHNN, CDR2 SYGVQD (reference sequence). The CDR3 loop is CASSEGLSTDTQYF. CDR3 DNA: TGCGCCAGCAGTGAGGGCTTAAGCACAGATACGCAGTATTTT.

Here the CDR3 reads CASSQWASGMNEQFF. As DNA, the CDR3 is TGTGCCAGCAGCCAATGGGCTAGCGGCATGAATGAGCAGTTCTTC. The rearrangement joins TRBV3-1 (or the pseudogene TRBV3-2) to TRBJ2-1, with 7 bases matching TRBD2. Per the germline V gene, CDR1 is LGHDT and CDR2 is YNNKEL (reference sequence). The trim removed 2 bases at V and 7 bases at J, leaving 8 bases unmatched. The CDR3 covers 15 residues.

The J gene is TRBJ2-3, the V gene TRBV11-3; 9 bases line up with TRBD2. CDR1 is SGHNT and CDR2 is YENEEA in the germline V gene. V was clipped by 4 bases and J by 5 bases; unmatched bases: 7. This CDR3 has 15 amino acids. The CDR3 nucleotides read TGTGCCAGCAGCTATCGTAGCGGGAGTATAGATACGCAGTATTTT. Translation: CASSYRSGSIDTQYF.

The V gene is TRBV2, the J gene TRBJ1-6, with D possibly TRBD1 on 5 matching bases. Trimming took 10 bases from V and 14 from J, leaving 18 bases between them. The CDR3 covers 12 residues. The germline CDR1 and CDR2 sequences are SNHLY and FYNNEI. The chain's CDR3 is CATRQPGESLHF. The CDR3 DNA follows: TGTGCCACCAGACAGCCAGGTGAATCCCTCCACTTT.